This entry lists 31 T cell receptor beta chains sequenced from one sample in a study of T cell repertoires in ileal Crohn's disease. Here immunoSEQ multiplex PCR was the method, and the copy in TCRdb shows in-frame clones only, minus some. Found here are some 28,000 clones, roughly 81% of them singletons; the top ten hold 5.5% to 7%. Sequenced input: ileal tissue. Source of these receptors: an adult with Crohn's disease.

The chain recombines TRBV2 with TRBJ2-5; D gene ambiguous. The CDR3 spans 13 residues. Germline CDR1 is SNHLY and CDR2 is FYNNEI. Deletions cut 3 bases from V and 4 bases from J, with 9 bases between. This CDR3 is CASSDGISETQYF. In DNA, the CDR3 is TGTGCCAGCAGTGATGGCATTTCAGAGACCCAGTACTTC.

The chain combines TRBV27 with TRBJ1-6, with D possibly being TRBD1 (6 bases). The V gene lost 6 bases and the J gene lost 10 bases, with 16 bases spanning the gap. The CDR3 loop spans 14 amino acids. Germline V CDR1 and CDR2: MNHEY, SMNVEV (reference sequence). For the CDR3, the DNA is TGTGCCAGCAGACAGGGACAAGTAGGCTCACCCCTCCACTTT. Its translation: CASRQGQVGSPLHF.

The CDR3 region is CASSEVNSQETQYF. The CDR3 DNA sequence: TGTGCCAGCAGTGAAGTAAACTCCCAAGAGACCCAGTACTTC. The chain is built from TRBV6-1 and TRBJ2-5; no definite D call. Germline V gene lookup returns CDR1 MNHNS and CDR2 SASEGT. The CDR3 has 14 residues. Trimming left V 1 base short and J 1 base short, with 7 bases between.

V and J are TRBV11-2 and TRBJ2-1; 7 nucleotides align to TRBD2. J was trimmed by 2 bases and V by 1 base; bases with no gene match: 2. In germline, CDR1 is SGHAT, CDR2 FQNNGV. The CDR3 length is 15 residues. For the CDR3, the DNA is TGTGCCAGCAGCTTAGCCAGCGGGGCCTACAATGAGCAGTTCTTC. It encodes CASSLASGAYNEQFF.

V and J are TRBV9 and TRBJ2-5, with D maybe TRBD2 (7 bases). This CDR3 contains 17 residues. The germline gives CDR1 SGDLS, CDR2 YYNGEE. Trimming removed 4 bases from V and 5 bases from J, with 24 bases in between. The CDR3 here is CASSSQGGGYRPETQYF. CDR3 DNA: TGTGCCAGCAGCTCTCAAGGGGGGGGCTACCGCCCCGAGACCCAGTACTTC.

The chain joins TRBV6-1 to TRBJ2-7; TRBD1 might be the D (5 bases). V lost 6 bases to trimming and J lost 6 bases, with 18 bases between them. This CDR3 is built from 14 residues. Per germline, CDR1 MNHNS and CDR2 SASEGT. The CDR3 DNA sequence: TGTGCCAGCAGCCTTCGACAGCTAATTGGCGAGCAGTACTTC. Its translation: CASSLRQLIGEQYF.

This chain uses TRBV18 with TRBJ2-7; the D gene is possibly TRBD1 (6 bases). V lost 2 bases and J lost 3, with 17 bases in between. This CDR3 is 16 amino acids long. Germline V gene sequence: CDR1 KGHSH, CDR2 LQKENI. The chain's CDR3 is CASSPEIQGRFYEQYF. CDR3 DNA: TGTGCCAGCTCACCAGAGATACAGGGTCGGTTCTACGAGCAGTACTTC.

This chain uses TRBV4-2 with TRBJ1-5; 7 bases are shared with TRBD1. This CDR3 is built from 16 residues. From germline, CDR1 is LGHNA and CDR2 YNFKEQ. V gave up 2 bases and J gave up 4 bases; unmatched junction bases: 8. CDR3 residues: CASSQLGTDPNQPQHF. The DNA for the CDR3 is TGTGCCAGCAGCCAATTAGGGACAGACCCAAATCAGCCCCAGCATTTT.

J is TRBJ2-3 and V is TRBV5-1, with D tentatively TRBD2 (6 bases). This CDR3 is 11 amino acids long. Deletions cut 3 bases from V and 11 bases from J, with 10 bases between. Germline V gene lookup returns CDR1 SGHRS and CDR2 YFSETQ. The chain's CDR3 is CASSSQGGQYF. CDR3 nucleotide sequence: TGCGCCAGCAGCTCCCAGGGAGGGCAGTATTTT.

The V and J genes are TRBV7-2 and TRBJ1-3; D uncertain. Germline CDR1 is SGHTA and CDR2 is FQGNSA. Trimming took off 5 bases at V and 0 bases at J, with 14 bases between the two ends. The CDR3 is 16 residues long. In DNA, the CDR3 is TGTGCCAGCAGCCTACGACGGGTAGACTCTGGAAACACCATATATTTT. Translating it yields CASSLRRVDSGNTIYF.

The V and J genes are TRBV2 and TRBJ2-3; TRBD1 agrees at 7 bases. The trim removed 5 bases at V and 4 bases at J, leaving 6 bases unmatched. The length of the CDR3 is 14 residues. Germline V gene lookup returns CDR1 SNHLY and CDR2 FYNNEI. The CDR3 region has the DNA TGTGCCAGCAGTAGGACAGGCTTCCCAGATACGCAGTATTTT. Translated: CASSRTGFPDTQYF.

This clone showed up just once. The rearrangement links TRBV4-3 to TRBJ2-5; 11 nucleotides match TRBD2. This CDR3 region has 16 residues. The junction had 8 bases not matched to a gene; V was cut back by 4 bases and J by 4 bases. Per germline, CDR1 LGHNA and CDR2 YSLEER. CDR3 amino acids: CASSRGLSGGAETQYF. CDR3 DNA sequence: TGCGCCAGCAGCCGAGGACTTAGCGGGGGGGCAGAGACCCAGTACTTC.

Notes on this clone: Other DNA sequences from this sample encode an identical CDR3 as well. The chain combines TRBV5-4 with TRBJ1-3; weak D call: TRBD1 (6 bases). V lost 0 bases to trimming and J lost 0 bases, with 10 bases between them. In germline, CDR1 is SGHNT, CDR2 YYREEE (reference sequence). The CDR3 length is 16 residues. CDR3 sequence (DNA): TGTGCCAGCAGCTTGGGGACAGTCCTCTCTGGAAACACCATATATTTT. Protein product: CASSLGTVLSGNTIYF.

The chain links TRBV27 to TRBJ1-2, with 10 positions matching TRBD1. V lost 5 bases and J lost 2; bases outside the gene matches: 2. Germline V lookup: CDR1 MNHEY, CDR2 SMNVEV (reference sequence). There are 14 residues in the CDR3. In DNA form, the CDR3 reads TGTGCCAGCAGTCGGACAGGGGGAAACTATGGCTACACCTTC. Its protein product is CASSRTGGNYGYTF.

The sample holds a few counts of this clone. The chain's CDR3 is CASSHRLAGGDTQYF. The CDR3 DNA sequence: TGCGCCAGCAGCCATCGACTAGCGGGGGGAGATACGCAGTATTTT. This rearrangement joins TRBV4-3 to TRBJ2-3; 13 bases align to TRBD2. The CDR3 has 15 residues. V dropped 3 bases and J dropped 5; count of bases not matched to a gene: 2. Germline CDR1 and CDR2: LGHNA and YSLEER.

This clone came up a few times. The chain carries TRBV7-9 and TRBJ1-2; maybe TRBD1 (5 bases). Germline assignment: CDR1 SEHNR and CDR2 FQNEAQ (reference sequence). Trimming removed 0 bases from V and 2 bases from J, with 10 bases in between. This CDR3 region has 15 residues. The CDR3 sequence: CASSLAAGFNYGYTF. The CDR3 bases are TGTGCCAGCAGCTTAGCCGCAGGGTTCAACTATGGCTACACCTTC.

V and J are TRBV6-1 and TRBJ2-5; 9 nucleotides align to TRBD2. The CDR3 contains 17 residues. Per germline, CDR1 MNHNS and CDR2 SASEGT. The trim removed 1 base at V and 1 base at J, leaving 7 bases unmatched. The CDR3 here is CASSEVERGAFQETQYF. DNA of the CDR3: TGTGCCAGCAGTGAAGTAGAGCGGGGGGCCTTCCAAGAGACCCAGTACTTC.

The rearrangement joins TRBV15 to TRBJ1-5; D gene unclear. Trimming stripped 2 bases from V and 9 bases from J, with 20 bases between. Germline CDR1 and CDR2: LNHNV and YYDKDF (reference sequence). There are 16 residues in the CDR3. CDR3 coding DNA: TGTGCCACCAGCAGAAGACGAACTAGCTTGGGTGGGCCCCAGCATTTT. Translated: CATSRRRTSLGGPQHF.

The chain carries TRBV5-1 and TRBJ2-6; D is unresolved. Germline V lookup: CDR1 SGHRS, CDR2 YFSETQ. Trimming left V 3 bases short and J 1 base short, with 5 bases between. CDR3 length: 14 amino acids. CDR3 DNA sequence: TGCGCCAGCAGCTACGGGTCTGGGGCCAACGTCCTGACTTTC. Its translation is CASSYGSGANVLTF. The variable domain in full, completed from reference TRBV5-1 and TRBJ2-6, reads KAGVTQTPRYLIKTRGQQVTLSCSPISGHRSVSWYQQTPGQGLQFLFEYFSETQRNKGNFPGRFSGRQFSNSRSEMNVSTLELGDSALYLCASSYGSGANVLTFGAGSRLTVL.

The chain uses TRBV5-6 and TRBJ2-7, with D perhaps matching TRBD2 (5 bases). Germline lookup yields CDR1 SGHDT and CDR2 YYEEEE. This CDR3 spans 12 amino acids. V was pared by 2 bases and J by 6 bases, with 9 bases between. In DNA, the CDR3 is TGTGCCAGCAGCTTAATCGGAGGCGAGCAGTACTTC. Translation: CASSLIGGEQYF.

The chain has TRBV19 and TRBJ2-3; weak D call: TRBD2 (6 bases). The CDR3 contains 14 residues. Trimming stripped 11 bases from V and 1 base from J, with 16 bases between. Germline-derived CDR1 and CDR2 are LNHDA and SQIVND (reference sequence). As DNA, the CDR3 is TGTGCCTCGAGACCGGGACTTCGCACAGATACGCAGTATTTT. This translates into CASRPGLRTDTQYF.

The chain employs TRBV5-1 and TRBJ2-3; 8 nucleotides align to TRBD1. Trimming cost V 4 bases and J 4 bases; bases outside gene matches: 8. Looked up from germline, CDR1 is SGHRS and CDR2 is YFSETQ. This CDR3 has 15 amino acids. CDR3 protein: CASSPNPGGADTQYF. CDR3 coding DNA: TGCGCCAGCAGCCCGAACCCAGGGGGCGCAGATACGCAGTATTTT.

The chain links TRBV4-3 to TRBJ1-1; D remains unclear. Germline CDR1 is LGHNA and CDR2 is YSLEER. Trimming removed 2 bases at V and 5 bases at J, with 12 bases between. CDR3 length equals 14 residues. The CDR3 region is CASSQKSRGTEAFF. CDR3 DNA: TGCGCCAGCAGCCAAAAGTCCCGCGGGACTGAAGCTTTCTTT.

This clone has more than one count but fewer than ten. The CDR3 reads CASSESGAMPGLRPHTDTQYF. The CDR3 nucleotides read TGTGCCAGCAGTGAGAGTGGTGCTATGCCGGGACTCCGTCCTCACACAGATACGCAGTATTTT. The V call is TRBV2, the J call TRBJ2-3; TRBD2 is a possible D gene (6 bases). CDR1 and CDR2 from the germline V gene are SNHLY and FYNNEI. The CDR3 loop spans 21 amino acids. The V end lost 3 bases, the J end lost 2 bases, and 30 bases lay between the germline ends.

The gene calls are TRBV29-1 and TRBJ1-1, with a tentative D call TRBD1 (6 bases). The germline gives CDR1 SQVTM, CDR2 ANQGSEA. The V gene lost 3 bases and the J gene lost 6 bases, with 17 bases spanning the gap. CDR3 length: 14 amino acids. CDR3 in amino acids: CSVDRGGSLAEAFF. The CDR3 bases are TGCAGCGTTGACAGGGGCGGCAGTTTAGCTGAAGCTTTCTTT. Drawing the rest from reference TRBV29-1 and TRBJ1-1, the complete variable domain is SAVISQKPSRDICQRGTSLTIQCQVDSQVTMMFWYRQQPGQSLTLIATANQGSEATYESGFVIDKFPISRPNLTFSTLTVSNMSPEDSSIYLCSVDRGGSLAEAFFGQGTRLTVV.

The chain carries TRBV5-1 and TRBJ2-5; 9 bases align to TRBD1. CDR1 and CDR2 from the germline V gene are SGHRS and YFSETQ. CDR3 length: 16 residues. Trimming removed 4 bases from V and 4 bases from J; junction bases left unmatched: 11. This CDR3 reads CASSGTGGAWGETQYF. The CDR3 DNA sequence: TGCGCCAGCAGCGGCACAGGGGGCGCTTGGGGAGAGACCCAGTACTTC.

The chain recombines TRBV27 with TRBJ1-1; D not resolved. Germline V gene lookup returns CDR1 MNHEY and CDR2 SMNVEV (reference sequence). CDR3 size: 13 residues. Trimming removed 1 base at V and 1 base at J, with 4 bases between. For the CDR3, the DNA is TGTGCCAGCAGTTTATTCAGGAACACTGAAGCTTTCTTT. Its protein product is CASSLFRNTEAFF.

In its sample, this clone was seen a few times. The rearrangement links TRBV9 to TRBJ2-3, with 10 bases aligning to TRBD1. The CDR3 runs 15 residues. Germline lookup yields CDR1 SGDLS and CDR2 YYNGEE. J was trimmed by 4 bases and V by 2 bases; bases with no gene match: 4. This CDR3 reads CASSVWTGGPDTQYF. DNA of the CDR3: TGTGCCAGCAGCGTTTGGACAGGGGGACCAGATACGCAGTATTTT.

The chain combines TRBV5-6 with TRBJ1-1; D unclear. The CDR3 sequence is 13 residues long. The V end lost 0 bases, the J end lost 4 bases, and 7 bases lay between the germline ends. Germline V lookup: CDR1 SGHDT, CDR2 YYEEEE. This CDR3 reads CASSLGASTEAFF. The CDR3 DNA sequence: TGTGCCAGCAGCTTGGGGGCATCCACTGAAGCTTTCTTT.

The chain couples TRBV6-5 to TRBJ2-7; 7 bases are a match to TRBD1. Germline V gene sequence: CDR1 MNHEY, CDR2 SVGAGI. The CDR3 is made up of 15 amino acids. Trimming cost V 6 bases and J 2 bases; bases outside gene matches: 10. CDR3 DNA: TGTGCCAGCAGGCAAACAGGGGCCATAACCTACGAGCAGTACTTC. This translates into CASRQTGAITYEQYF.

This clone was recorded a few times. One junction end disagrees with the germline gene, perhaps due to a read error. The V call is TRBV15, the J call TRBJ2-7, with 8 bases lining up with TRBD1. The CDR3 spans 13 residues. Germline V lookup: CDR1 LNHNV, CDR2 YYDKDF (reference sequence). CDR3 amino acids: CATRRGQGLEQYF. The CDR3 bases are TGTGCCACCAGGAGAGGACAGGGTCTCGAGCAGTACTTC. Together with reference TRBV15 and TRBJ2-7, the CDR3 gives the full variable domain: DAMVIQNPRYQVTQFGKPVTLSCSQTLNHNVMYWYQQKSSQAPKLLFHYYDKDFNNEADTPDNFQSRRPNTSFCFLDIRSPGLGDTAMYLCATRRGQGLEQYFGPGTRLTVT.